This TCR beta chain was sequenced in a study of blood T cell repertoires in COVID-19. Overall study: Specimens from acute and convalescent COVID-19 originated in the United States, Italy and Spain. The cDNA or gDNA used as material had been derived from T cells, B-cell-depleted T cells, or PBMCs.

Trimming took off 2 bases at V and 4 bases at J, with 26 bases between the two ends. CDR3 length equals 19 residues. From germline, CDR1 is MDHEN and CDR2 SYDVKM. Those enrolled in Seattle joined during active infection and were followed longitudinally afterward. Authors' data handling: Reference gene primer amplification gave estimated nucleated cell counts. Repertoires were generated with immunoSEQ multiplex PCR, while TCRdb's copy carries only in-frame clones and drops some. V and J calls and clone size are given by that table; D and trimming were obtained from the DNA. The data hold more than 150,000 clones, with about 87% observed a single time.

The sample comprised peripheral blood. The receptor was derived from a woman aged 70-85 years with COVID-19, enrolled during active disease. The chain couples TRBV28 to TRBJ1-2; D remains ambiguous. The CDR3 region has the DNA TGTGCCAGCAGTTTACTATACGGGTCGTCTGGCCCCTATCGCTATGGCTACACCTTC. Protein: CASSLLYGSSGPYRYGYTF.